This T cell receptor (beta chain) was sequenced in a study of blood T cell repertoires in COVID-19 (dated by TCRdb to the early 2020s). A note on the overall study: Collaborator samples came from the United States, Italy and Spain and covered acute and convalescent phases of COVID-19. The samples were drawn from two sources: the first 160 participants of the ongoing ImmuneRACE study, and 1,200 or so subjects contributed by 6 global collaborators. HLA class I and class II types, where available, came from metadata supplied by the sample provider rather than from assay-based typing. The repertoires were made available in a free public database intended to serve as a resource for research on the immune response to SARS-CoV-2. Sample metadata almost always included a de-identified subject ID, COVID-19 status, age in years and sex. The material from the prospective study consisted of cDNA or gDNA derived from T cells, B-cell-depleted T cells, or PBMCs. Deeply sampled blood TCRbeta repertoires from subjects exposed to, actively infected with, or recovered from COVID-19 were included in the dataset.

Trimmed from V: 6 bases; trimmed from J: 8 bases; junction bases lacking a gene match: 14. Counted from cysteine to phenylalanine, this CDR3 has 16 amino acids. The sequence is cut down to CDR3 DNA, 48 bases in frame from base 1. The germline V gene (reference sequence) specifies SGHNT as CDR1 and YYREEE as CDR2. The immunoSEQ Assay, a bias-controlled multiplex PCR, was used to amplify TCRbeta CDR3 regions from genomic DNA. The published analysis was carried out like this. Nucleated cell counts per sample were estimated from amplification of reference gene primers within the assay. To quantify the absolute abundance of each unique TCRbeta CDR3 rearrangement, sequence reads were collapsed and filtered. For each sample, productive Simpson clonality was calculated by taking the square root of Simpson's diversity index across productive rearrangements. The immuneACCESS repertoire file appears here via TCRdb, limited to in-frame rearrangements. These files lack a portion of the clones; in checked studies, under half of the deficit traces to unresolved V genes, and the cause of the others is not known. The V and J calls and clone size are taken from that table; D and trimming were inferred from the DNA. This sample comprises hundreds of thousands of clones, roughly 87% of them detected only once. Jointly, the top ten make up about 3% of the sample.

Each collaborating institution followed its own protocols to collect whole blood in K2EDTA tubes. For TCRbeta analysis, collaborators shipped samples as frozen whole blood, isolated PBMCs, or DNA extracted from either of those sample types. Study-level results and caveats: The quantity of clinical and demographic metadata differed by source and by participant and was supplied without curation.

On this clone itself: It lacks a known antigen. The input lacks base qualities; no much larger clone sits a single base away.

The rearranged chain carries TRBV5-4 and TRBJ2-4, with 10 middle bases fitting TRBD2. This sequence was found in a man aged 18 to 29 with active or convalescent COVID-19. Sequencing was carried out using peripheral blood. The CDR3 amino acid sequence is: CASTLSGGRAGDIQYF. In nucleotides, the sequence is TGTGCCAGCACCCTTAGCGGGGGGCGAGCCGGGGACATTCAGTACTTC.